Sequencing of this T cell receptor (beta chain) was carried out in a study of breast tumors, draining lymph nodes, adjacent tissues. Notes on the study in general: The data were judged consistent with most tumor T cells coming from lymph node and expanding in tumor. Luminal-like breast cancer showed significantly higher tumor–nontumor repertoire similarity than basal-like. Data only fit, rather than demonstrated, lymph node origin of most tumor T cells.

From the multiplex PCR reads, TCRdb called clonotypes with MiXCR, one entry per CDR3 protein. This sample has about 94,000 distinct CDR3 sequences, with approximately 30% found just once. The J segment lost 3 bases and the V segment lost 3 bases, leaving 3 bases of the junction unmatched. This CDR3 is 14 amino acids long. The germline CDR1 and CDR2 sequences are SEHNR and FQNEAQ (reference sequence). Samples came from axillary lymph nodes draining the breast cancer. Of note for this clonotype: What it binds is unknown.

The chain is built from TRBV7-9 and TRBJ2-3, with 7 bases matching TRBD2. The source material was axillary lymph node tissue. The sequence was obtained from a female donor with breast cancer. Some clones in this sample may be carry-over from other donors' samples. The CDR3 sequence is CASSLGRETDTQYF. CDR3 DNA sequence: TGTGCCAGCAGCTTGGGGCGGGAGACAGATACGCAGTATTTT.